This TCR beta chain emerged from a study of regulatory T cells in long-lasting Graves disease. Building the TCR beta libraries relied on iRepertoire HTBI primers, and CDR3 regions underwent Arm-PCR. TCRdb re-analysed the multiplex PCR reads in MiXCR, keeping a single row per CDR3 protein. The sample records some 500,000 distinct CDR3 sequences, 15% to 20% being singletons. This clonotype was detected ten times or more. As yet, its antigen is unknown. Time point of the sample: newly diagnosed GD, antithyroid drugs for less than 3 months. Isolated PBMC RNA provided the starting material for the TCR library. Trimming cost V 8 bases and J 5 bases, with 12 bases left between them. The CDR3 loop spans 13 amino acids. General observations from the study: Persistent disease exhibited a predilection for TRBV28, TRBJ1-2 and TRBJ2-5.

These data also formed part of another study, on T cells in Graves' hyperthyroidism and ophthalmopathy. In that study: The hyperthyroidism patients had all been newly diagnosed, and their disease duration was under 2 months. Their ages ranged from 18 to 65 years. Each diagnosis drew on symptoms, thyroxine, TRAb, thyroid ultrasound and orbital computed tomography findings.

The V call is TRBV12-3 or TRBV12-4, the J call TRBJ2-2; D may be TRBD1 or TRBD2 (5 bases each). The starting material was peripheral blood mononuclear cells (PBMCs), obtained at new diagnosis, from a patient treated with antithyroid drugs. The sequence derives from a middle-aged woman with Graves disease. The chain's CDR3 is CASGLEGTGELFF. The DNA for the CDR3 is TGTGCCAGCGGGCTAGAGGGGACCGGGGAGCTGTTTTTT.